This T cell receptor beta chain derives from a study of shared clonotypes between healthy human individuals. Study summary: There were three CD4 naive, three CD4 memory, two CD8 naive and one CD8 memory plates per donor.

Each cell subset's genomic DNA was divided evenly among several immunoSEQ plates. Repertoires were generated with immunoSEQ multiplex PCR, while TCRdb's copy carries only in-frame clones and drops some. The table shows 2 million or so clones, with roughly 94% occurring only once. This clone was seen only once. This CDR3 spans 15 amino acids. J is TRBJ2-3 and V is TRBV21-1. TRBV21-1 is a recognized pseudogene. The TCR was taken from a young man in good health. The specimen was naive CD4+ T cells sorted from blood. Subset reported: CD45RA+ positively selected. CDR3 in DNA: TGTGCCAGCAGCATTAAACACGGGCCCACAGATACGCAGTATTTT. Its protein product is CASSIKHGPTDTQYF.